These 28 T cell receptor beta chains originate from one sample sequenced in a study of spatial heterogeneity in lung cancer. Time point given: sample taken at primary tumor resection. In TCRdb, the 5' RACE reads were re-called with MiXCR into one record per CDR3 protein. The data hold tens of thousands of distinct CDR3 sequences, with about 7% observed a single time. The sequencing here drew on PBMCs, taken at surgery. The receptors originated from a male donor with early-stage non-small cell lung cancer.

This clonotype came up many times. CDR3 region: CASSRRVATNEKLFF. The CDR3 region has the DNA TGTGCCAGCAGTCGCAGGGTTGCAACTAATGAAAAACTGTTTTTT. The chain combines TRBV13 with TRBJ1-4, with D tentatively TRBD1 (5 bases). This CDR3 contains 15 residues. From germline, CDR1 is PRHDT and CDR2 FYEKMQ (reference sequence). The V gene lost 6 bases and the J gene lost 0 bases, with 11 bases spanning the gap.

This clonotype was counted many times. J is TRBJ2-2 and V is TRBV20-1; no reliable D call. The germline V gene has CDR1 DFQATT and CDR2 SNEGSKA (reference sequence). This CDR3 comprises 13 residues. V was pared by 3 bases and J by 5 bases, with 10 bases between. This chain's CDR3 is CSARPGPTGELFF. CDR3 in DNA: TGCAGTGCTAGGCCGGGTCCGACCGGGGAGCTGTTTTTT.

This clonotype was detected many times. V is TRBV18 and J is TRBJ1-5; a possible D gene is TRBD1 (6 bases). The germline V and J ends were trimmed by 6 bases and 3 bases, with 12 bases remaining between them. CDR3 size: 14 residues. Germline CDR1 is KGHSH and CDR2 is LQKENI. CDR3 nucleotides: TGTGCCAGCTCCCCGACAGGCCCCAATCAGCCCCAGCATTTT. Protein: CASSPTGPNQPQHF.

Many counts were recorded for this clonotype. This sequence joins TRBV28 and TRBJ2-7, with D uncertain. The CDR3 totals 14 residues. Trimming cost V 6 bases and J 2 bases, with 14 bases left between them. The germline gives CDR1 MDHEN, CDR2 SYDVKM. This chain's CDR3 is CASRLSKSTYEQYF. CDR3 DNA sequence: TGTGCCAGCAGACTATCTAAGAGTACCTACGAGCAGTACTTC. The variable domain in full, with the rest retrieved from reference TRBV28 and TRBJ2-7, is DVKVTQSSRYLVKRTGEKVFLECVQDMDHENMFWYRQDPGLGLRLIYFSYDVKMKEKGDIPEGYSVSREKKERFSLILESASTNQTSMYLCASRLSKSTYEQYFGPGTRLTVT.

The sample holds many counts of this clonotype. The CDR3 does not end in the conserved phenylalanine or tryptophan, so this is likely a read error. The CDR3 is CASSFTSYGYTS. The CDR3 DNA reads TGTGCCAGCAGCTTCACTAGTTATGGCTACACCTCC. V gene TRBV5-5 combines with J gene TRBJ1-2, with D unclear. The CDR3 is made up of 12 amino acids. Per the germline V gene, CDR1 is SGHKS and CDR2 is YYEKEE (reference sequence). With 2 bases removed from V and 5 bases from J, the gap between germline ends came to 7 bases.

This clonotype was seen only a few times. The chain links TRBV7-2 to TRBJ2-5; 7 positions match TRBD1. The CDR3 length is 15 residues. Trimming at V came to 5 bases and at J to 6 bases, leaving 12 bases not matched to a gene. CDR1 and CDR2 from the germline V gene are SGHTA and FQGNSA. CDR3: CASSERQGQGQTQYF. CDR3 DNA: TGTGCCAGCAGCGAAAGACAGGGTCAAGGTCAGACCCAGTACTTC.

There are many counts of this clonotype. The rearrangement joins TRBV28 to TRBJ2-4, with a possible D match to TRBD2 (6 bases). There are 16 residues in the CDR3. Germline CDR1 MDHEN, CDR2 SYDVKM. The V gene lost 3 bases and the J gene lost 0 bases, with 12 bases spanning the gap. CDR3 DNA: TGTGCCAGCAGTTTCGGAGGGTTCGTAGCCAAAAACATTCAGTACTTC. Its protein product is CASSFGGFVAKNIQYF.

This clonotype has more than one count but fewer than ten. This sequence joins TRBV11-2 and TRBJ2-2, with D uncertain. The CDR3 is 12 residues long. Germline values: CDR1 SGHAT, CDR2 FQNNGV. Deletions cut 3 bases from V and 6 bases from J, with 5 bases between. The CDR3 region is CASSLVAGELFF. Written as DNA, the CDR3 is TGTGCCAGCAGCTTGGTCGCCGGGGAGCTGTTTTTT.

This clonotype showed up many times. This chain links TRBV28 with TRBJ2-1; the match to TRBD2 covers 10 bases. The V gene end was trimmed by 5 bases and the J gene end by 11 bases; junction bases not matched to a gene: 15. Germline-derived CDR1 and CDR2 are MDHEN and SYDVKM. The CDR3 length is 16 residues. The CDR3 region has the DNA TGTGCCAGCAGTGCGCAGCGGGGGGGCATCGCTCTTAAGCAGTTCTTC. Amino acid sequence: CASSAQRGGIALKQFF.

The chain couples TRBV5-1 to TRBJ1-1; weak D call: TRBD1 (5 bases). The CDR3 consists of 13 residues. Germline V CDR1 and CDR2: SGHRS, YFSETQ. V was shortened by 3 bases and J by 7 bases, with 13 bases between the two germline ends. The CDR3 loop is CASSSRVSHEAFF. The CDR3 DNA sequence: TGCGCCAGCAGCTCCAGGGTTAGTCATGAAGCTTTCTTT.

The table lists this clonotype with many counts. The gene calls are TRBV7-9 and TRBJ2-7; D uncertain. Germline assignment: CDR1 SEHNR and CDR2 FQNEAQ (reference sequence). The CDR3 extends over 15 amino acids. V dropped 2 bases and J dropped 0 bases, with 11 bases sitting between them. The CDR3 here is CASSLTDLTSYEQYF. The CDR3 DNA reads TGTGCCAGCAGCTTAACGGATCTTACCTCCTACGAGCAGTACTTC.

This clonotype was seen ten or more times. The J gene is TRBJ2-5, the V gene TRBV5-6, with D possibly TRBD1 on 5 matching bases. The CDR3 runs 13 residues. Germline CDR1 is SGHDT and CDR2 is YYEEEE. Trimming shortened V by 1 base and J by 5 bases, and 9 bases separated the two germline ends. This chain's CDR3 is CASSLRTPETQYF. The CDR3, as DNA: TGTGCCAGCAGCTTGAGGACACCTGAGACCCAGTACTTC.

This clonotype has only a few counts. This chain connects TRBV11-3 to TRBJ2-1, with 9 bases fitting TRBD1. From germline, CDR1 is SGHNT and CDR2 YENEEA. CDR3 length: 15 residues. Losses at the gene ends were 5 bases for V and 4 bases for J; bases not matched to a gene: 6. The DNA of the CDR3 is TGTGCCAGCAGCCGGGGGACAGGGATATACAATGAGCAGTTCTTC. This translates into CASSRGTGIYNEQFF.

This clonotype has more than one count but fewer than ten. The rearrangement links TRBV6-1 to TRBJ2-1; 9 positions agree with TRBD2. With V trimmed by 8 bases and J by 3 bases, 8 bases remained unmatched. The CDR3 loop spans 15 amino acids. Per the germline V gene, CDR1 is MNHNS and CDR2 is SASEGT. The chain's CDR3 is CASALAGGGYNEQFF. CDR3 coding DNA: TGTGCCAGCGCCCTGGCGGGGGGGGGCTACAATGAGCAGTTCTTC.

This chain links TRBV29-1 with TRBJ2-3; D may be TRBD2 (5 bases). The germline V gene has CDR1 SQVTM and CDR2 ANQGSEA. Trimming removed 8 bases from V and 3 bases from J, with 21 bases in between. The CDR3 contains 15 residues. DNA for the CDR3: TGCAGCCCCGGGATCCAGTTTTACGAGACAGATACGCAGTATTTT. Protein sequence: CSPGIQFYETDTQYF.

In its sample, this clonotype was seen many times. CDR3 sequence (DNA): TGCAGTGCTAGAGCGGGGGAGGGACTGCCCCAGCATTTT. Protein sequence: CSARAGEGLPQHF. The chain joins TRBV20-1 to TRBJ1-5; tentative D call: TRBD1 (5 bases). V lost 1 base and J lost 9, with 13 bases in between. The CDR3 length is 13 residues. Germline values: CDR1 DFQATT, CDR2 SNEGSKA (reference sequence).

V usage is TRBV6-5 and J usage is TRBJ2-5; TRBD2 matches at 8 bases. From germline, CDR1 is MNHEY and CDR2 SVGAGI. V dropped 0 bases and J dropped 4; count of bases not matched to a gene: 4. CDR3 size: 15 residues. CDR3 coding DNA: TGTGCCAGCAGTTACTCCGGGGGGGGGCTAGAGACCCAGTACTTC. This translates into CASSYSGGGLETQYF.

This clonotype has at least ten counts. This chain joins TRBV20-1 and TRBJ2-7, with D possibly being TRBD2 (6 bases). Germline loops: CDR1 DFQATT, CDR2 SNEGSKA (reference sequence). The CDR3 loop spans 12 amino acids. V was clipped by 4 bases and J by 4 bases, with 11 bases between them. CDR3 protein: CSAKPSEYEQYF. Here the CDR3 DNA reads TGCAGTGCTAAACCTAGCGAGTACGAGCAGTACTTC.

Many counts were recorded for this clonotype. The chain couples TRBV5-4 to TRBJ2-3, with unresolved D. The V gene's germline CDR1 is SGHNT and CDR2 YYREEE (reference sequence). CDR3 length: 12 amino acids. Trimming shortened V by 7 bases and J by 6 bases, and 12 bases separated the two germline ends. CDR3 region: CASHNRRDTQYF. In DNA, the CDR3 is TGTGCCAGCCATAATCGTCGGGATACGCAGTATTTT.

This clonotype was seen repeatedly, ten times or more. The CDR3 here is CASSLIDRSCYEQYV. In DNA form, the CDR3 reads TGCGCCAGCAGCTTGATCGACAGGTCCTGCTACGAGCAGTACGTC. J is TRBJ2-7 and V is TRBV5-1; TRBD1 might be the D (6 bases). The CDR3 runs 15 residues. Trimming cost V 1 base and J 3 bases, with 14 bases left between them. CDR1 is SGHRS, CDR2 YFSETQ, per germline.

This clonotype has a count of ten or more. The rearrangement links TRBV12-3 or TRBV12-4 to TRBJ1-2; D gene unclear. V dropped 9 bases and J dropped 10 bases, with 15 bases sitting between them. The CDR3 is made up of 11 amino acids. The CDR3 protein is CASTSSIDYTF. The CDR3 DNA follows: TGTGCCAGTACCAGTTCTATCGACTACACCTTC.

The chain's CDR3 is CSARDRSPATSTDTQYF. The CDR3 nucleotides are TGCAGTGCTAGAGATCGGTCCCCGGCTACTAGCACAGATACGCAGTATTTT. The rearrangement uses TRBV20-1 and TRBJ2-3; D not resolved. Trimming left V 0 bases short and J 0 bases short, with 16 bases between. In germline, CDR1 is DFQATT, CDR2 SNEGSKA (reference sequence). CDR3 length: 17 amino acids.

This clonotype was detected many times. The rearrangement links TRBV10-3 to TRBJ2-5, with 9 positions matching TRBD2. This CDR3 contains 15 residues. CDR1 ENHRY and CDR2 SYGVKD come from the germline V gene. V was clipped by 4 bases and J by 3 bases; unmatched bases: 6. CDR3 nucleotides: TGTGCCATCAGTGTAGGGACTAGCCTCAAAGAGACCCAGTACTTC. As protein: CAISVGTSLKETQYF.

This clonotype was found many times. This chain connects TRBV19 to TRBJ2-3; 13 bases align to TRBD2. The CDR3 consists of 14 residues. Looked up from germline, CDR1 is LNHDA and CDR2 is SQIVND (reference sequence). The ends lost 9 bases at V and 4 bases at J; junction bases unmatched: 4. CDR3 in DNA: TGTGCCAGCCGACTAGCGGGAGGCTCAGATACGCAGTATTTT. The encoded protein is CASRLAGGSDTQYF.

This clonotype has just a few counts. A read error may be the cause here, since a much bigger clone is one base away. The missing conserved phenylalanine or tryptophan at the end of this CDR3 makes a read error likely. The V gene is TRBV28, the J gene TRBJ2-6; D is possibly TRBD1 (5 bases). Germline V gives CDR1 MDHEN, CDR2 SYDVKM. The CDR3 loop spans 14 amino acids. The ends were cut back, 11 bases at V and 2 bases at J, with 13 bases in the middle. The CDR3 nucleotides are TGTGCCGTACCAATGACAGCTGGGGCCAACGTCCTGACTTTA. Its protein product is CAVPMTAGANVLTL.

This clonotype occurred many times. The chain has TRBV5-1 and TRBJ1-6; D perhaps matches TRBD1 (6 bases). The germline V gene encodes CDR1 SGHRS and CDR2 YFSETQ. This CDR3 contains 15 residues. V shed 3 bases and J shed 8 bases, with 15 bases lying between them. The CDR3 DNA sequence: TGCGCCAGCAGCTCCGAGGACAGTCGGGATTCACCCCTCCACTTT. Translation: CASSSEDSRDSPLHF.

This clonotype was seen at least ten times. The chain joins TRBV7-2 to TRBJ1-3; D gene ambiguous. The V gene lost 7 bases and the J gene lost 2 bases, with 12 bases spanning the gap. The CDR3 consists of 14 residues. Per germline, CDR1 SGHTA and CDR2 FQGNSA. CDR3 region: CASTPLLAGNTIYF. DNA for the CDR3: TGTGCCAGCACACCCCTCCTAGCTGGAAACACCATATATTTT.

This clonotype was detected ten times or more. V is TRBV6-2 or TRBV6-3 and J is TRBJ2-7; no reliable D call. The CDR3 is 11 residues long. Trimming removed 5 bases from V and 1 base from J, with 3 bases in between. Per the germline V gene, CDR1 is MNHEY and CDR2 is SVGEGT. CDR3 region: CASSVSYEQYF. CDR3 nucleotide sequence: TGTGCCAGCAGTGTTTCCTACGAGCAGTACTTC.